A single sample is the source of the 20 T cell receptor beta chains below, sequenced in a study of blood T cell repertoires in COVID-19. Repertoires were generated with immunoSEQ multiplex PCR, while TCRdb's copy carries only in-frame clones and drops some. The table has 150,000 to 200,000 clones, about 88% seen once. The sample was peripheral blood. All receptors derive from a man in his sixties with acute or convalescent COVID-19.

The rearrangement links TRBV5-1 to TRBJ1-6, with D possibly being TRBD1 (5 bases). Germline CDR1 reads SGHRS; CDR2 reads YFSETQ. Trimming left V 4 bases short and J 9 bases short, with 11 bases between. The CDR3 sequence is 13 residues long. The CDR3 DNA follows: TGCGCCAGCAGCGGGGGGGTATCTTCACCCCTCCACTTT. Amino acid sequence: CASSGGVSSPLHF. Full variable domain (outside the CDR3, taken from reference TRBV5-1 and TRBJ1-6): KAGVTQTPRYLIKTRGQQVTLSCSPISGHRSVSWYQQTPGQGLQFLFEYFSETQRNKGNFPGRFSGRQFSNSRSEMNVSTLELGDSALYLCASSGGVSSPLHFGNGTRLTVT.

V gene TRBV7-9 combines with J gene TRBJ1-2; 11 nucleotides match TRBD1. V gave up 6 bases and J gave up 8 bases; unmatched junction bases: 2. CDR1 and CDR2 (germline): SEHNR, FQNEAQ (reference sequence). This CDR3 has 12 residues. CDR3 sequence (DNA): TGTGCCAGCAGGGGACAGGGGGAAGGCTACACCTTC. It is translated as CASRGQGEGYTF.

This clone is a singleton in its sample. The CDR3 DNA follows: TGTGCCAGCAGCCAAATAAACACAGATACGCAGTATTTT. It specifies CASSQINTDTQYF. This chain joins TRBV3-1 (or the pseudogene TRBV3-2) and TRBJ2-3; D ambiguous. This CDR3 contains 13 residues. Per germline, CDR1 LGHDT and CDR2 YNNKEL (reference sequence). Trimming took off 2 bases at V and 2 bases at J, with 5 bases between the two ends.

This clone was counted only a few times. This chain joins TRBV24-1 and TRBJ1-5; the D is unclear. The CDR3 length is 16 residues. CDR1 KGHDR and CDR2 SFDVKD come from the germline V gene. Between the trimmed V and J ends, which lost 3 bases and 2 bases, there was a span of 13 bases. In DNA, the CDR3 is TGTGCCACCAGTGATGCTGGACTGGCAGGCAATCAGCCCCAGCATTTT. Protein product: CATSDAGLAGNQPQHF.

The count of this clone is one. The genes are TRBV19 and TRBJ1-2; 8 nucleotides align to TRBD1. Germline V gene data show CDR1 as LNHDA and CDR2 as SQIVND (reference sequence). After removal of 7 bases from V and 7 bases from J, the junction contained 8 bases not matched to a gene. This CDR3 region has 13 residues. The CDR3 loop reads CASTQGQVFGYTF. For the CDR3, the DNA is TGTGCCAGTACCCAGGGACAGGTCTTTGGCTACACCTTC.

V is TRBV4-2 and J is TRBJ1-2; 8 bases agree with TRBD1. The V gene end was trimmed by 0 bases and the J gene end by 8 bases; junction bases not matched to a gene: 8. Germline CDR1 reads LGHNA; CDR2 reads YNFKEQ. The CDR3 loop spans 15 amino acids. In DNA, the CDR3 is TGTGCCAGCAGCCAAGATCTTCGGACAGGGAGCGGCTACACCTTC. Translation gives CASSQDLRTGSGYTF.

The chain links TRBV27 to TRBJ1-4; D perhaps matches TRBD1 (6 bases). The CDR3 covers 16 residues. Trimming cost V 8 bases and J 8 bases, with 24 bases left between them. The germline V gene has CDR1 MNHEY and CDR2 SMNVEV (reference sequence). Here the CDR3 reads CASPGGGQGRVEKLFF. As DNA, the CDR3 is TGTGCCAGCCCTGGGGGAGGGCAGGGGAGGGTGGAAAAACTGTTTTTT.

The gene calls are TRBV2 and TRBJ2-7, with D unclear. CDR1 SNHLY and CDR2 FYNNEI come from the germline V gene. CDR3 length: 10 amino acids. V lost 7 bases and J 3 bases, leaving 4 bases between the germline ends. In DNA, the CDR3 is TGTGCCAGCAAACTCTACGAGCAGTACGTC. This gives the protein CASKLYEQYV.

The CDR3 reads CASSSRGRGLTLQETQYF. The CDR3 nucleotides are TGTGCCAGCAGCTCTAGGGGTAGGGGACTAACCTTACAAGAGACCCAGTACTTC. The chain recombines TRBV11-2 with TRBJ2-5; 7 bases align to TRBD2. From germline, CDR1 is SGHAT and CDR2 FQNNGV. With 4 bases clipped from V and 2 bases from J, the junction kept 16 bases outside the gene matches. This CDR3 has 18 residues.

This rearrangement joins TRBV7-8 to TRBJ2-5, with 7 bases fitting TRBD1. The junction had 15 bases not matched to a gene; V was cut back by 7 bases and J by 7 bases. The CDR3 has 15 amino acids. In germline, CDR1 is SGHVS, CDR2 FQNEAQ. Here the CDR3 reads CASMPHGTVLGTQYF. CDR3 nucleotides: TGTGCCAGCATGCCCCATGGGACAGTCCTCGGGACCCAGTACTTC.

The V call is TRBV19, the J call TRBJ1-2; 8 bases agree with TRBD1. Germline CDR1 LNHDA, CDR2 SQIVND (reference sequence). The V gene end was trimmed by 0 bases and the J gene end by 4 bases; junction bases not matched to a gene: 1. This CDR3 has 14 residues. The CDR3 DNA reads TGTGCCAGTAGTATAGAGACAGGGGTCTATGGCTACACCTTC. Its protein is CASSIETGVYGYTF.

J is TRBJ1-3 and V is TRBV10-3; the D is unclear. The CDR3 consists of 14 residues. V gave up 0 bases and J gave up 0 bases, with 3 bases separating them. In germline, CDR1 is ENHRY, CDR2 SYGVKD. The CDR3 reads CAISESGSGNTIYF. The DNA for the CDR3 is TGTGCCATCAGTGAGTCCGGCTCTGGAAACACCATATATTTT.

This chain uses TRBV7-6 with TRBJ2-5, with 8 bases that match TRBD2. Germline lookup yields CDR1 SGHVS and CDR2 FNYEAQ. The CDR3 is 14 amino acids. The junction had 7 bases not matched to a gene; V was cut back by 5 bases and J by 5 bases. CDR3 region: CASSVTSGLETQYF. The CDR3 nucleotides are TGTGCCAGCAGCGTCACTAGCGGCCTGGAGACCCAGTACTTC.

The V gene is TRBV18, the J gene TRBJ1-5, with D perhaps matching TRBD1 (6 bases). CDR1 is KGHSH and CDR2 is LQKENI in the germline V gene. The CDR3 is 15 amino acids. V lost 3 bases and J lost 3, with 12 bases in between. The CDR3 reads CASSPGGALNQPQHF. The CDR3 DNA follows: TGTGCCAGCTCACCGGGGGGGGCCCTCAATCAGCCCCAGCATTTT.

J is TRBJ1-4 and V is TRBV19, with 9 bases identical to TRBD1. The CDR3 loop spans 14 amino acids. The V gene end was trimmed by 8 bases and the J gene end by 10 bases; junction bases not matched to a gene: 11. Germline-derived CDR1 and CDR2 are LNHDA and SQIVND (reference sequence). The CDR3 bases are TGTGCCAGTTCCCCGGGACAGGGCTCAGGAAAACTGTTTTTT. As protein: CASSPGQGSGKLFF.

V is TRBV24-1 and J is TRBJ1-4; D is perhaps TRBD1 (5 bases). Trimming took 4 bases from V and 7 from J, leaving 21 bases between them. Germline V gene lookup returns CDR1 KGHDR and CDR2 SFDVKD. The CDR3 loop spans 17 amino acids. CDR3 DNA: TGTGCCACCAGTGACCCGTCGGCAGGGATCGAACGTGAAAAACTGTTTTTT. Translation: CATSDPSAGIEREKLFF.

This chain uses TRBV11-2 with TRBJ2-1; tentatively, D is TRBD2 (5 bases). Germline V CDR1 and CDR2: SGHAT, FQNNGV. Trimming left V 5 bases short and J 4 bases short, with 18 bases between. The CDR3 sequence is 16 residues long. The CDR3: CASSPRGSVLYNEQFF. CDR3 coding DNA: TGTGCCAGCAGCCCCCGGGGTAGCGTACTTTACAATGAGCAGTTCTTC.

V is TRBV11-2 and J is TRBJ2-3; TRBD2 is a possible D gene (6 bases). The CDR3 is made up of 14 amino acids. V lost 5 bases and J 5 bases, leaving 14 bases between the germline ends. Per the germline V gene, CDR1 is SGHAT and CDR2 is FQNNGV. For the CDR3, the DNA is TGTGCCAGCAGCGACTTTGGGAGGATAGATACGCAGTATTTT. Translated: CASSDFGRIDTQYF. The variable domain in full, completed from reference TRBV11-2 and TRBJ2-3, reads EAGVAQSPRYKIIEKRQSVAFWCNPISGHATLYWYQQILGQGPKLLIQFQNNGVVDDSQLPKDRFSAERLKGVDSTLKIQPAKLEDSAVYLCASSDFGRIDTQYFGPGTRLTVL.

This chain connects TRBV27 to TRBJ1-2; weak D call: TRBD1 (6 bases). The CDR3 contains 17 residues. The V gene lost 3 bases and the J gene lost 5 bases, with 22 bases spanning the gap. Germline CDR1 MNHEY, CDR2 SMNVEV (reference sequence). The CDR3 coding sequence is TGTGCCAGCAGTTTGAGGGGGGGGTATGGCAAGGGTTATGGCTACACCTTC. This sequence encodes CASSLRGGYGKGYGYTF.

The table lists this clone with a few counts. The chain links TRBV5-1 to TRBJ1-2; the D is unclear. CDR1 SGHRS and CDR2 YFSETQ come from the germline V gene. The CDR3 runs 12 residues. Trimming took off 4 bases at V and 5 bases at J, with 9 bases between the two ends. This CDR3 is CASSADGYGYTF. The CDR3 bases are TGCGCCAGCAGCGCAGACGGGTATGGCTACACCTTC.